What follows is one T cell receptor beta chain and its context. Its antigen remains unknown. The record originates from a study of coeliac disease. Study as a whole: High-resolution HLA typing was lacking; TRBV7-2 bias was queried instead.

Assay: immunoSEQ multiplex PCR; the TCRdb copy retains only in-frame clones and omits some. This sample has around 5,600 clones; 50% to 65% occur once, and the top ten carry under 6.5%. General observations from the study: Most TRB amino acid sequences occurred in only one sample.

The length of the CDR3 is 13 residues. In germline, CDR1 is MDHEN, CDR2 SYDVKM. The V and J ends lost 6 bases and 6 bases respectively, with 14 bases between them. The TCR was taken from a woman aged 30 to 39 with active celiac disease. The chain has TRBV28 and TRBJ1-2, with a tentative D call TRBD1 (5 bases). Input material: intraepithelial lymphocytes from the gut. The chain's CDR3 is CASSPGGGNGYTF. The CDR3 nucleotides are TGTGCCAGCAGCCCCGGCGGGGGTAATGGCTACACCTTC.